This T cell receptor (beta chain) was captured in a study of monozygotic twins with inflammatory bowel disease. Study outcomes and limitations: The data did not back a single strong IBD-associated clonotype or signal. Those with IBD had lower TCRbeta diversity (inverse Simpson) than their healthy co-twins did.

Eight separate reactions per sample yielded the cDNA. cDNA for TCRalpha and TCRbeta was amplified by nested PCRs of roughly 17 then roughly 10 cycles. One entry per CDR3 protein, without DNA, is what TCRdb gives after re-calling the 5' RACE reads. The sample table includes 90,000 to 110,000 distinct CDR3 sequences. Worth noting for this clonotype: What it recognizes is unknown.

The CDR3 is made up of 15 amino acids. The germline V gene has CDR1 SEHNR and CDR2 FQNEAQ (reference sequence). Sequences were obtained from blood. The chain has TRBV7-9 and TRBJ1-4; no DNA is available, so the TRBD1 call from TCRdb remains unchecked. The TCR originated in a human donor with ulcerative colitis or Crohn's disease, or a healthy co-twin of an affected twin (not recorded which). CDR3 amino acids: CASSPRGDRDEKLFF. The full variable domain, in which reference TRBV7-9 and TRBJ1-4 provide the parts outside the CDR3, is DTGVSQNPRHKITKRGQNVTFRCDPISEHNRLYWYRQTLGQGPEFLTYFQNEAQLEKSRLLSDRFSAERPKGSFSTLEIQRTEQGDSAMYLCASSPRGDRDEKLFFGSGTQLSVL.